Sequencing of this T cell receptor (beta chain) was carried out in a study of regulatory T cells in long-lasting Graves disease. Time point defined: newly diagnosed GD, antithyroid drugs for less than 3 months. PBMC RNA served as the TCR library source. The patients were enrolled through endocrinology in Xi'an, China. Sequencing libraries for TCR beta were prepared with iRepertoire HTBI primers and Arm-PCR of CDR3 regions. TCRdb called the multiplex PCR reads again in MiXCR, with one record for every CDR3 protein. The sample consists of around 420,000 distinct CDR3 sequences, 15% to 19% of them appearing once. This clonotype was detected many times. The origin of this receptor is a female donor with Graves disease. The sequencing here drew on peripheral blood mononuclear cells (PBMCs), taken at new diagnosis, from a patient treated with antithyroid drugs.

The CDR3 protein is CASSDWLLPPQVRGPDTQYF. CDR3 DNA: TGTGCCAGCAGTGATTGGCTCCTCCCCCCACAGGTCCGAGGCCCAGATACGCAGTATTTT. The chain has TRBV2 and TRBJ2-3, with a possible D match to TRBD1 (5 bases). V was clipped by 3 bases and J by 4 bases, with 29 bases between them. The V gene's germline CDR1 is SNHLY and CDR2 FYNNEI. The CDR3 runs 20 residues. The whole variable domain, filled in from reference TRBV2 and TRBJ2-3, reads EPEVTQTPSHQVTQMGQEVILRCVPISNHLYFYWYRQILGQKVEFLVSFYNNEISEKSEIFDDQFSVERPDGSNFTLKIRSTKLEDSAMYFCASSDWLLPPQVRGPDTQYFGPGTRLTVL.